The present T cell receptor (beta chain) was sequenced within a study of T cell clonality in common variable immunodeficiency. Overall study findings and caveats: Fewer deletions and N-nucleotide insertions were reportedly seen in common variable immunodeficiency TCR beta sequences. TCRbeta clonality was increased in CVID versus healthy controls.

The method was immunoSEQ multiplex PCR; TCRdb's version includes in-frame clones alone and lacks a portion of them. Altogether approximately 21,000 clones were found in the sample, and no singletons occur. Diagnosis required reduced IgG, IgA and/or IgM with specific antibody deficiency. Blood samples were heparinized, about 4.5 to 9 ml per donor. Regarding this clone: Its cognate antigen is unknown. The read halts 3 residues ahead of the CDR3 end, with the missing end drawn from the germline J gene.

CDR1 LNHDA and CDR2 SQIVND come from the germline V gene (reference sequence). The V and J ends lost 6 bases and 2 bases, in that order; junction bases with no gene match: 7. The length of the CDR3 is 14 residues. Sequencing was carried out using peripheral blood mononuclear cells. The chain employs TRBV19 and TRBJ2-7, with 7 bases fitting TRBD1. This receptor was identified in a human donor with common variable immunodeficiency. This CDR3 reads CASRDPGQPYEQYF. CDR3 DNA, as far as it was read: TGTGCCAGTAGGGATCCGGGACAGCCCTACGAG.